The 7 T cell receptor beta chains below were found in one sample sequenced in a study of blood T cell repertoires in COVID-19. Produced via immunoSEQ multiplex PCR; TCRdb's table is partial and in-frame only. The sample lists some 400,000 clones; 81% were seen once. Sequenced material: peripheral blood. These TCRs come from a human donor with acute or convalescent COVID-19. The donor label of this sample is uncertain.

V usage is TRBV19 and J usage is TRBJ1-1; TRBD1 aligns across 9 bases. Germline CDR1 and CDR2: LNHDA and SQIVND (reference sequence). The CDR3 sequence is 14 residues long. Trimming cost V 9 bases and J 1 base; bases outside gene matches: 6. CDR3 amino acids: CASGQGRWNTEAFF. The CDR3, as DNA: TGTGCCAGCGGACAGGGGCGATGGAACACTGAAGCTTTCTTT.

This clone has just one count. The chain recombines TRBV5-4 with TRBJ1-1, with D possibly being TRBD1 (5 bases). This CDR3 has 14 residues. The V end was cut by 3 bases, the J end by 1 base, with 10 bases between. The V gene's germline CDR1 is SGHNT and CDR2 YYREEE (reference sequence). Here the CDR3 DNA reads TGTGCCAGCAGCTACGTGGACACGAACACTGAAGCTTTCTTT. This gives the protein CASSYVDTNTEAFF.

The CDR3 reads CAISLNRGLNTEAFF. For the CDR3, the DNA is TGTGCCATCTCCCTAAACAGGGGATTGAACACTGAAGCTTTCTTT. The chain is built from TRBV6-5 and TRBJ1-1; 7 nucleotides align to TRBD1. CDR1 and CDR2 from the germline V gene are MNHEY and SVGAGI. CDR3 size: 15 residues. V gave up 10 bases and J gave up 0 bases; unmatched junction bases: 11.

The chain uses TRBV28 and TRBJ1-5; D is undetermined. The CDR3 loop spans 12 amino acids. Germline V CDR1 and CDR2: MDHEN, SYDVKM. V lost 3 bases, J lost 8 bases, and 8 bases lay in between. The CDR3 nucleotides are TGTGCCAGCAGTTTGAACGGGAAGCCCCAGCATTTT. This gives the protein CASSLNGKPQHF.

The chain recombines TRBV7-8 with TRBJ2-1; the match to TRBD1 covers 10 bases. The V gene's germline CDR1 is SGHVS and CDR2 FQNEAQ. CDR3 length equals 16 residues. V shed 5 bases and J 7 bases; nucleotides not matched to a gene: 11. This chain's CDR3 is CASSEGPGTGVNEQFF. In nucleotides, the CDR3 is TGTGCCAGCAGCGAAGGACCTGGGACAGGGGTAAATGAGCAGTTCTTC.

V gene TRBV5-1 combines with J gene TRBJ1-2, with a weak D call TRBD1 (6 bases). CDR3 size: 14 residues. Trimming removed 2 bases from V and 6 bases from J, with 14 bases in between. CDR1 SGHRS and CDR2 YFSETQ come from the germline V gene. The CDR3 protein is CASSLGGGNDGYTF. For the CDR3, the DNA is TGCGCCAGCAGCTTAGGGGGAGGGAACGATGGCTACACCTTC.

The chain uses TRBV7-2 and TRBJ2-7; the match to TRBD2 covers 7 bases. The CDR3 loop spans 15 amino acids. The germline gives CDR1 SGHTA, CDR2 FQGNSA. The trim removed 2 bases at V and 5 bases at J, leaving 9 bases unmatched. The CDR3 loop reads CASSLQGGTIHEQYF. The CDR3, as DNA: TGTGCCAGCAGCTTACAGGGCGGGACTATCCACGAGCAGTACTTC. Full variable domain (remainder filled in from reference TRBV7-2 and TRBJ2-7): GAGVSQSPSNKVTEKGKDVELRCDPISGHTALYWYRQSLGQGLEFLIYFQGNSAPDKSGLPSDRFSAERTGGSVSTLTIQRTQQEDSAVYLCASSLQGGTIHEQYFGPGTRLTVT.